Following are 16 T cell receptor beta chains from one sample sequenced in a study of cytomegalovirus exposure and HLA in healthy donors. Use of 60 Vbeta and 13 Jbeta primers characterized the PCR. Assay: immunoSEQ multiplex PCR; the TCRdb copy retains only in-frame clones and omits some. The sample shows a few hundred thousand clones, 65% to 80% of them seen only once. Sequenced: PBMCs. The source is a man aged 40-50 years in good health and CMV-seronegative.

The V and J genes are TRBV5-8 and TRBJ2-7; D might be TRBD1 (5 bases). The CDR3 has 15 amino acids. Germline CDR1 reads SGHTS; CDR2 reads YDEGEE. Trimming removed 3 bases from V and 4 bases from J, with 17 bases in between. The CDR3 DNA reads TGTGCCAGCAGCTCCCCGGGCAGGGCCGTATACGAGCAGTACTTC. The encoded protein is CASSSPGRAVYEQYF.

In nucleotides, the CDR3 is TGCGCCAGCAGCCAAATACCGGGACTAGCTTACGAGCAGTACTTC. Protein product: CASSQIPGLAYEQYF. The rearrangement links TRBV4-1 to TRBJ2-7; 9 bases map to TRBD2. J gave up 4 bases and V 2 bases, and 6 bases lay outside the gene matches. The CDR3 is made up of 15 amino acids. The germline V gene has CDR1 MGHRA and CDR2 YSYEKL.

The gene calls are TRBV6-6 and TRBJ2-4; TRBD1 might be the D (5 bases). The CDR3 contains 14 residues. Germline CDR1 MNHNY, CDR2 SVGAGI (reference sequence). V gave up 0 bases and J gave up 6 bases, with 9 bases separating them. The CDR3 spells CASSYSKGANIQYF. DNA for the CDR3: TGTGCCAGCAGTTACTCGAAAGGGGCAAACATTCAGTACTTC.

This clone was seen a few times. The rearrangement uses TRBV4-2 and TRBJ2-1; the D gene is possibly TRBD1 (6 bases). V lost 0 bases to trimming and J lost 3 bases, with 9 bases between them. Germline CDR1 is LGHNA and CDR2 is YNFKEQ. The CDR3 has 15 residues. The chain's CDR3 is CASSQETGNYNEQFF. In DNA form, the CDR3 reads TGTGCCAGCAGCCAAGAAACAGGGAACTACAATGAGCAGTTCTTC.

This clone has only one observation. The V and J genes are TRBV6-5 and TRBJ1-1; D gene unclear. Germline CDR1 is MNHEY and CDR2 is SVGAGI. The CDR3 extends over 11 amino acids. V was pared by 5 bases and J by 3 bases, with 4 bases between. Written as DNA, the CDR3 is TGTGCCAGCAGTGTCTACACTGAAGCTTTCTTT. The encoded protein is CASSVYTEAFF.

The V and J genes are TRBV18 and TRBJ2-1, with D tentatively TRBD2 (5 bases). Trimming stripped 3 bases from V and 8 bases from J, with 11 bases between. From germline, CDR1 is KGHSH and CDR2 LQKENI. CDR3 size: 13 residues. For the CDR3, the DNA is TGTGCCAGCTCACCTACCAGAGGGTATGAGCAGTTCTTC. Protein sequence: CASSPTRGYEQFF. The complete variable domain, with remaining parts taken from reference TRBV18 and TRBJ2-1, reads NAGVMQNPRHLVRRRGQEARLRCSPMKGHSHVYWYRQLPEEGLKFMVYLQKENIIDESGMPKERFSAEFPKEGPSILRIQQVVRGDSAAYFCASSPTRGYEQFFGPGTRLTVL.

CDR3 sequence (DNA): TGTGCCAGCAGTGCCTCGATAACAACCGGGGAGCTGTTTTTT. Its protein is CASSASITTGELFF. V usage is TRBV25-1 and J usage is TRBJ2-2; D call uncertain. Germline CDR1 reads MGHDK; CDR2 reads SYGVNS. The CDR3 extends over 14 amino acids. Trimming stripped 4 bases from V and 5 bases from J, with 11 bases between.

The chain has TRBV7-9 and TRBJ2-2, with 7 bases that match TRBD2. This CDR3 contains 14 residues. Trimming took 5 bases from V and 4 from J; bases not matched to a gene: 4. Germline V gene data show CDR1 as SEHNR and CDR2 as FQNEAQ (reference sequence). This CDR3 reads CASSPWGGTGELFF. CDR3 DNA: TGTGCCAGCAGCCCTTGGGGGGGCACCGGGGAGCTGTTTTTT.

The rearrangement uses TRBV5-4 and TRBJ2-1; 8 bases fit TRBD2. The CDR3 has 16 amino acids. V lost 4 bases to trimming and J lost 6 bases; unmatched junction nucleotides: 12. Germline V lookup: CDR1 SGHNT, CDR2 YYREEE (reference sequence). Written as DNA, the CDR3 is TGTGCCAGCAGCCTGAGTCCGGGACTAGGGGGCAATGAGCAGTTCTTC. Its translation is CASSLSPGLGGNEQFF.

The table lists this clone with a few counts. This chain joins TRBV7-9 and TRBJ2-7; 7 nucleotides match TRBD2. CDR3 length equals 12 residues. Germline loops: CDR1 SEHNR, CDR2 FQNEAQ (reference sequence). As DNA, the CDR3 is TGTTCCGCGGGGAGGGACTCCTACGAGCAGTACTTC. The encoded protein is CSAGRDSYEQYF.

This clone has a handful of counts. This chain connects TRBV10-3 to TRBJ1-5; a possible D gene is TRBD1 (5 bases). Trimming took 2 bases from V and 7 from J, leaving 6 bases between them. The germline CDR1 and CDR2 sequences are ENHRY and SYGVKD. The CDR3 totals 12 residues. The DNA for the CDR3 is TGTGCCATCAGTGAGAGGGGCCAGCCCCAGCATTTT. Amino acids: CAISERGQPQHF.

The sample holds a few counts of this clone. The CDR3 loop reads CSVEQGVTYNEQFF. The CDR3 coding sequence is TGCAGCGTTGAACAGGGGGTTACCTACAATGAGCAGTTCTTC. The chain uses TRBV29-1 and TRBJ2-1; 7 bases fit TRBD1. The CDR3 covers 14 residues. The V segment lost 2 bases and the J segment 2 bases; nucleotides outside the gene matches: 3. Germline CDR1 reads SQVTM; CDR2 reads ANQGSEA.

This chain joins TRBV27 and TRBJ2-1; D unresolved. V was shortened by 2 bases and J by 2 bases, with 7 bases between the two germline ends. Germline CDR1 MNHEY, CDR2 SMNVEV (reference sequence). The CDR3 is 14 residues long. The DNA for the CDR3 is TGTGCCAGCAGTTTAGCGGCCACCTACAATGAGCAGTTCTTC. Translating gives CASSLAATYNEQFF.

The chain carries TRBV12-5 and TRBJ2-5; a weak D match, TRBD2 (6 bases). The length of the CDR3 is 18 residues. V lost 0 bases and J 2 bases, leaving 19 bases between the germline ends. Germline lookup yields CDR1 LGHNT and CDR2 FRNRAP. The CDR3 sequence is CASGLVRESGRPQETQYF. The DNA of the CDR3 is TGTGCTAGTGGTTTGGTAAGGGAGTCTGGGAGGCCACAAGAGACCCAGTACTTC. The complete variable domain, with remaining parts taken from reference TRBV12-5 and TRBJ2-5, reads DARVTQTPRHKVTEMGQEVTMRCQPILGHNTVFWYRQTMMQGLELLAYFRNRAPLDDSGMPKDRFSAEMPDATLATLKIQPSEPRDSAVYFCASGLVRESGRPQETQYFGPGTRLLVL.

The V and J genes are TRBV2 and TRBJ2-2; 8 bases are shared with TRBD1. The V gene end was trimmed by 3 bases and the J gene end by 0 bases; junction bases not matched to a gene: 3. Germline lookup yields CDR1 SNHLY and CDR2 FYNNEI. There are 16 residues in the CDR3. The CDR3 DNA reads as TGTGCCAGCAGTGAGACAGGGGCCGCGAACACCGGGGAGCTGTTTTTT. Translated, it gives CASSETGAANTGELFF. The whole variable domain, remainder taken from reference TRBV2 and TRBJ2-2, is EPEVTQTPSHQVTQMGQEVILRCVPISNHLYFYWYRQILGQKVEFLVSFYNNEISEKSEIFDDQFSVERPDGSNFTLKIRSTKLEDSAMYFCASSETGAANTGELFFGEGSRLTVL.

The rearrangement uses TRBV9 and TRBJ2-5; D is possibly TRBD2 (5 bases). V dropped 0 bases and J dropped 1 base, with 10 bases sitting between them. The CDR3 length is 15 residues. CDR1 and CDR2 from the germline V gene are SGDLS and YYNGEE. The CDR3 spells CASSVAVSAQETQYF. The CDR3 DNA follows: TGTGCCAGCAGCGTAGCTGTTAGCGCCCAAGAGACCCAGTACTTC. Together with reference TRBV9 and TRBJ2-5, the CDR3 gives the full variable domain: DSGVTQTPKHLITATGQRVTLRCSPRSGDLSVYWYQQSLDQGLQFLIQYYNGEERAKGNILERFSAQQFPDLHSELNLSSLELGDSALYFCASSVAVSAQETQYFGPGTRLLVL.